This entry describes one T cell receptor beta chain. The antigen remains undetermined. The CDR3 totals 14 residues. V lost 3 bases to trimming and J lost 5 bases; unmatched junction nucleotides: 4. Germline CDR1 and CDR2: GTSNPN and SVGIG (reference sequence). PBMCs, the starting material, were the source of sorted CD4+ and CD8+ T cells. RNA was extracted and reverse transcribed into cDNA as the sequencing template. The method was immunoSEQ multiplex PCR; TCRdb's version includes in-frame clones alone and lacks a portion of them. The table has under 150,000 clones, 47% seen once; the top ten hold roughly 10%. This sample was included in a study of CD8+ T cells in alopecia areata. Whole-study findings and limits: An increase in clonality over normal scalp was evident in lesional scalp, especially alopecia totalis/universalis. Scalp repertoires also include resident alphabeta T cells from normal skin. Patients displayed less clarity in TCR sharing than mice, a finding possibly related to HLA.

Sequences were obtained from NKG2D-low CD8+ T cells sorted from blood. The receptor was isolated from a human donor with alopecia areata. The rearrangement joins TRBV30 to TRBJ2-5, with 12 bases fitting TRBD1. The CDR3 nucleotides read TGTGCCTGGAGAGGGACAGGGGGCTACGAGACCCAGTACTTC. It encodes CAWRGTGGYETQYF. Together with reference TRBV30 and TRBJ2-5, the CDR3 gives the full variable domain: SQTIHQWPATLVQPVGSPLSLECTVEGTSNPNLYWYRQAAGRGLQLLFYSVGIGQISSEVPQNLSASRPQDRQFILSSKKLLLSDSGFYLCAWRGTGGYETQYFGPGTRLLVL.